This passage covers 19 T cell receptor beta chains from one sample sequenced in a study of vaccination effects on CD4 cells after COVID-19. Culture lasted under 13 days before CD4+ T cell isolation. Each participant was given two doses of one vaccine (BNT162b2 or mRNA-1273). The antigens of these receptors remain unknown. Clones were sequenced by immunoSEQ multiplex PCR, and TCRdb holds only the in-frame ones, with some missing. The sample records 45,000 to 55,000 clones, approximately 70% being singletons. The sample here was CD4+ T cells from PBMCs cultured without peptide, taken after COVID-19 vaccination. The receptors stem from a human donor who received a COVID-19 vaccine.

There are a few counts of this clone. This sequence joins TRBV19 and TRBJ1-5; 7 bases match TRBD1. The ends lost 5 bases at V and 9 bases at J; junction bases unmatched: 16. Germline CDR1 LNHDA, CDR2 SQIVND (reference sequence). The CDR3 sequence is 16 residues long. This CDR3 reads CASSLSGTADRVPQHF. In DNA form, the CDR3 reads TGTGCCAGTAGTCTGTCCGGGACAGCGGATCGGGTGCCCCAGCATTTT.

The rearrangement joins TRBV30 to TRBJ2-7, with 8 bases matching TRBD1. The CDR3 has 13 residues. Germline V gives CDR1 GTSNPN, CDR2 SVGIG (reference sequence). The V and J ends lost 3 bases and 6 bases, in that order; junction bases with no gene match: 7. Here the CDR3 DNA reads TGTGCCTGGAGCAAGGACAGGGCCCGCGAGCAGTACTTC. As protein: CAWSKDRAREQYF.

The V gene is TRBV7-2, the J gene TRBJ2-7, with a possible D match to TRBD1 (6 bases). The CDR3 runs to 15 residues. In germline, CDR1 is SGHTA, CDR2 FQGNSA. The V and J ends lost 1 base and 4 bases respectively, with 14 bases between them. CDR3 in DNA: TGTGCCAGCAGCTTAGGGGTGGGACATGGGTACGAGCAGTACTTC. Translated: CASSLGVGHGYEQYF.

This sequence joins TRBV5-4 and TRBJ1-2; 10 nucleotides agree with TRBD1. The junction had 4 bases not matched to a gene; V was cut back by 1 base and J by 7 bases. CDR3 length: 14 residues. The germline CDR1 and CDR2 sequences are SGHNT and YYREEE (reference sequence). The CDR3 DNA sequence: TGTGCCAGCAGCTTGACCGGGACAGGGGCTGGCTACACCTTC. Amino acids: CASSLTGTGAGYTF.

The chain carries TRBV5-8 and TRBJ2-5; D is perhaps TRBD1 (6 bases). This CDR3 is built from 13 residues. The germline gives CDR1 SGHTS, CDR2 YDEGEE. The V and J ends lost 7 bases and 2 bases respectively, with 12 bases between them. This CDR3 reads CASRPRGQETQYF. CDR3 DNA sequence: TGTGCCAGCCGCCCCAGGGGACAAGAGACCCAGTACTTC.

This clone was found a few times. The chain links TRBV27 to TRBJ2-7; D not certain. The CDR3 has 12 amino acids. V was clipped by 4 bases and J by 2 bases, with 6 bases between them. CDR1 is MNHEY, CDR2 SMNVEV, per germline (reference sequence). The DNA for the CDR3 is TGTGCCAGCAGTTCCGATACCTACGAGCAGTACTTC. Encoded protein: CASSSDTYEQYF.

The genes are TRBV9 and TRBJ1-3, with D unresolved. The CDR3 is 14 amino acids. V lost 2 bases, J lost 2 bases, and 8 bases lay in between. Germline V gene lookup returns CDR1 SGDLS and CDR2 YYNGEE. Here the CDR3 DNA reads TGTGCCAGCAGCGTCGGCCCAACTGGAAACACCATATATTTT. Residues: CASSVGPTGNTIYF.

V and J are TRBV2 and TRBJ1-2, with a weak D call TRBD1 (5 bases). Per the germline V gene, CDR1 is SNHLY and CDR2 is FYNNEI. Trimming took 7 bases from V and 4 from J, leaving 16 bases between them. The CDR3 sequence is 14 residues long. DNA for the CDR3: TGTGCCAGCACCCTCGGGGGGTTTCCCTATGGCTACACCTTC. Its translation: CASTLGGFPYGYTF.

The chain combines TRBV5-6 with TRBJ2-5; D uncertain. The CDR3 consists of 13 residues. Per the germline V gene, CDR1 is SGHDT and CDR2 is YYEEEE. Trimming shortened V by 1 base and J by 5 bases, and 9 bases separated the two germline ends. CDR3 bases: TGTGCCAGCAGCTTGCTGCAGGATGAGACCCAGTACTTC. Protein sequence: CASSLLQDETQYF.

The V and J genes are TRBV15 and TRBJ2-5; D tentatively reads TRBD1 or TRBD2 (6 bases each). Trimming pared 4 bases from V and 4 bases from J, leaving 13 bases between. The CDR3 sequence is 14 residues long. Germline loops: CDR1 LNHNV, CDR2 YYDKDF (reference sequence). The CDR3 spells CATSKGEAGETQYF. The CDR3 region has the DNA TGTGCCACCAGCAAGGGGGAGGCGGGAGAGACCCAGTACTTC.

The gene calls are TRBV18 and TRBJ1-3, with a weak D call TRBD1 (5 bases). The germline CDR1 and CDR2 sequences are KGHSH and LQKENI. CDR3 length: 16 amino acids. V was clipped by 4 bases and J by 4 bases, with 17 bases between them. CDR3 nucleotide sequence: TGTGCCAGCTCACAGGGAGCAGGGTTCCGCGGAAACACCATATATTTT. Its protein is CASSQGAGFRGNTIYF.

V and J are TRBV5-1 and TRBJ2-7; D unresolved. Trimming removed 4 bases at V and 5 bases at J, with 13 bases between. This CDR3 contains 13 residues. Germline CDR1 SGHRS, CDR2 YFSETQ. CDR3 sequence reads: CASSPSDRNEQYF. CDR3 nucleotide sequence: TGCGCCAGCAGCCCGTCGGACCGAAACGAGCAGTACTTC.

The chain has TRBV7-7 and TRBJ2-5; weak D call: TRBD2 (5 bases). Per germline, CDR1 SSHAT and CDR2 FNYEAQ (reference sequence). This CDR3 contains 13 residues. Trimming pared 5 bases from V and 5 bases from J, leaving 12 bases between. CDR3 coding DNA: TGTGCCAGCAGCGTGAATCCGGGGGAGACCCAGTACTTC. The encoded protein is CASSVNPGETQYF. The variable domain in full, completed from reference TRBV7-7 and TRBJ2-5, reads GAGVSQSPRYKVTKRGQDVTLRCDPISSHATLYWYQQALGQGPEFLTYFNYEAQPDKSGLPSDRFSAERPEGSISTLTIQRTEQRDSAMYRCASSVNPGETQYFGPGTRLLVL.

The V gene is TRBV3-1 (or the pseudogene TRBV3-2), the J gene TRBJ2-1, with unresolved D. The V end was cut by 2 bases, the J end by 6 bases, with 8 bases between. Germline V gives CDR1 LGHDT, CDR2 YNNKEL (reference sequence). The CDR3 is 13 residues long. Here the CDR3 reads CASSQSRLNEQFF. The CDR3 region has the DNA TGTGCCAGCAGCCAAAGCCGACTCAATGAGCAGTTCTTC.

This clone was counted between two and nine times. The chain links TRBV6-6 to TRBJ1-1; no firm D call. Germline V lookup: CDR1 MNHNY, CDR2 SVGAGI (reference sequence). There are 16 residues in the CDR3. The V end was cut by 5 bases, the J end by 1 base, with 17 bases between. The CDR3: CASSPFGGPRNTEAFF. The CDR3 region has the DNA TGTGCCAGCAGTCCCTTCGGAGGCCCCAGGAACACTGAAGCTTTCTTT.

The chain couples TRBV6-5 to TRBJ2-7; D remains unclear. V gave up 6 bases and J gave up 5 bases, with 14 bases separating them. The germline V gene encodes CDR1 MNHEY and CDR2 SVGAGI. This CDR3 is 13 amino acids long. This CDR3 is CASSGEVDHEQYF. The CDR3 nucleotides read TGTGCCAGCAGCGGTGAGGTGGACCACGAGCAGTACTTC.

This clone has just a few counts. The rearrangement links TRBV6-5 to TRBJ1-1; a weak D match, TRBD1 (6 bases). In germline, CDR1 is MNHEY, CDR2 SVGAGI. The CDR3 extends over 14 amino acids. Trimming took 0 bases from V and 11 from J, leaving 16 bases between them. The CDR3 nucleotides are TGTGCCAGCAGTTACTCGATATCAGGGGAATCGGCTTTCTTT. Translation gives CASSYSISGESAFF.

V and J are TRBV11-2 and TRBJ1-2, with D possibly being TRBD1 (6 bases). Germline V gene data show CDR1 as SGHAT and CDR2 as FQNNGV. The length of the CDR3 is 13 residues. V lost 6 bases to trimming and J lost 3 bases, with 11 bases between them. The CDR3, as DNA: TGTGCCAGCAGGAGGGGGGGTTACTATGGCTACACCTTC. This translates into CASRRGGYYGYTF.

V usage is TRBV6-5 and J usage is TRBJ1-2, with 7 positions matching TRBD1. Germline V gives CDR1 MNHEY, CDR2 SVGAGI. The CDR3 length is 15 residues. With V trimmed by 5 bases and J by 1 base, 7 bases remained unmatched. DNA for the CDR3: TGTGCCAGCAGTAAGACAGGGCCGTTTAACTATGGCTACACCTTC. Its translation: CASSKTGPFNYGYTF.